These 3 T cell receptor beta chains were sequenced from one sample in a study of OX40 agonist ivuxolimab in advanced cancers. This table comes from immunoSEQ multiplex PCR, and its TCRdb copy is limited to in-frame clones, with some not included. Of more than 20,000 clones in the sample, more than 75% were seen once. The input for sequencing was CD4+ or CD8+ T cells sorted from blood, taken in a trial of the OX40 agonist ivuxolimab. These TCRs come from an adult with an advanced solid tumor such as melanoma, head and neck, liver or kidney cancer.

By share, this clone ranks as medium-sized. The chain's CDR3 is CAWREAGGTEAFF. CDR3 nucleotides: TGTGCCTGGAGGGAGGCGGGGGGCACTGAAGCTTTCTTT. The chain combines TRBV30 with TRBJ1-1, with D perhaps TRBD1 (5 bases). This CDR3 comprises 13 residues. The germline V gene encodes CDR1 GTSNPN and CDR2 SVGIG (reference sequence). The germline V and J ends were trimmed by 3 bases and 4 bases, with 12 bases remaining between them.

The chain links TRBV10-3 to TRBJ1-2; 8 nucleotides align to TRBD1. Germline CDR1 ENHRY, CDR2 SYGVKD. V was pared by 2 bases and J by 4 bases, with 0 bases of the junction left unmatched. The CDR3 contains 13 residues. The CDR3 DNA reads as TGTGCCATCAGTGAGGGACAGGGCTATGGCTACACCTTC. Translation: CAISEGQGYGYTF.

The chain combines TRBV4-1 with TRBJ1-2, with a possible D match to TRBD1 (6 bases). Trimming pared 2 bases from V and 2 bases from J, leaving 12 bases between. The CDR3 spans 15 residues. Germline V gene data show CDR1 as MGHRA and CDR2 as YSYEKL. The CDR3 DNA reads TGCGCCAGCAGCCAAATAGGAGGACAGAACTATGGCTACACCTTC. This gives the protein CASSQIGGQNYGYTF.